Below are 24 T cell receptor beta chains sequenced from a single sample in a study of shared clonotypes between healthy human individuals. Assay used: immunoSEQ multiplex PCR; TCRdb lists only in-frame clones, some missing. The sample consists of a few hundred thousand clones, about 96% of them appearing once. The specimen sequenced was memory CD8+ T cells sorted from blood. Sample subset: CD45RO+ cells pooled with CCR7-negative TemRA cells. These receptors were taken from a man aged 25 to 40 in good health.

The chain links TRBV11-2 to TRBJ1-1, with TRBD1 matching 7 bases. CDR1 is SGHAT, CDR2 FQNNGV, per germline. The CDR3 consists of 13 residues. Unmatched junction bases numbered 6, after V lost 5 bases and J lost 6 bases. CDR3 in DNA: TGTGCCAGCAGCCGAAGGGGGCTCGCTGAAGCTTTCTTT. It translates to CASSRRGLAEAFF.

V gene TRBV5-1 combines with J gene TRBJ2-1; 7 bases are shared with TRBD2. Germline CDR1 reads SGHRS; CDR2 reads YFSETQ. J gave up 8 bases and V 3 bases, and 11 bases lay outside the gene matches. The CDR3 loop spans 15 amino acids. The CDR3 coding sequence is TGCGCCAGCAGCTCCGGGACTATCCCCTGGGATGAGCAGTTCTTC. Protein sequence: CASSSGTIPWDEQFF.

The gene calls are TRBV6-1 and TRBJ1-1; D not certain. CDR3 length equals 13 residues. V was trimmed by 3 bases and J by 7 bases, leaving 12 bases between them. Looked up from germline, CDR1 is MNHNS and CDR2 is SASEGT. CDR3 nucleotides: TGTGCCAGCAGTGACATAGTAGCAGGTGAAGCTTTCTTT. Translating gives CASSDIVAGEAFF.

V and J are TRBV5-1 and TRBJ2-7; tentatively, D is TRBD2 (5 bases). The length of the CDR3 is 13 residues. The V end lost 1 base, the J end lost 2 bases, and 7 bases lay between the germline ends. Germline CDR1 reads SGHRS; CDR2 reads YFSETQ. CDR3 in amino acids: CASSLSGPYEQYF. For the CDR3, the DNA is TGCGCCAGCAGCTTGAGCGGACCCTACGAGCAGTACTTC. Together with reference TRBV5-1 and TRBJ2-7, the CDR3 gives the full variable domain: KAGVTQTPRYLIKTRGQQVTLSCSPISGHRSVSWYQQTPGQGLQFLFEYFSETQRNKGNFPGRFSGRQFSNSRSEMNVSTLELGDSALYLCASSLSGPYEQYFGPGTRLTVT.

Details on this clone: The sample has other DNA sequences that encode this CDR3 too. The V call is TRBV5-1, the J call TRBJ2-1; no clear D. This CDR3 region has 11 residues. V shed 2 bases and J shed 7 bases, with 4 bases lying between them. Germline lookup yields CDR1 SGHRS and CDR2 YFSETQ. The CDR3: CASSLENEQFF. The CDR3 nucleotides are TGCGCCAGCAGCTTAGAGAATGAGCAGTTCTTC.

This sequence joins TRBV11-2 and TRBJ2-7; TRBD1 aligns across 9 bases. The CDR3 has 13 residues. The J segment lost 6 bases and the V segment lost 3 bases, leaving 3 bases of the junction unmatched. Germline V lookup: CDR1 SGHAT, CDR2 FQNNGV. The CDR3 reads CASSLTGGIEQYF. CDR3 coding DNA: TGTGCCAGCAGCTTGACAGGGGGAATCGAGCAGTACTTC.

V is TRBV7-6 and J is TRBJ2-5; perhaps TRBD1 as D (5 bases). The CDR3 totals 11 residues. With 3 bases removed from V and 6 bases from J, the gap between germline ends came to 5 bases. Germline loops: CDR1 SGHVS, CDR2 FNYEAQ. The CDR3: CASSLGQTQYF. CDR3 in DNA: TGTGCCAGCAGCTTGGGGCAGACCCAGTACTTC.

J is TRBJ2-2 and V is TRBV18; 10 bases are shared with TRBD2. There are 15 residues in the CDR3. CDR1 is KGHSH and CDR2 is LQKENI in the germline V gene. Trimming removed 4 bases from V and 2 bases from J; junction bases left unmatched: 1. CDR3 sequence (DNA): TGTGCCAGCTCACTAGCGGGAGGTAACACCGGGGAGCTGTTTTTT. This translates into CASSLAGGNTGELFF.

The gene calls are TRBV19 and TRBJ2-4, with 12 bases matching TRBD2. The CDR3 runs to 18 residues. The germline V gene encodes CDR1 LNHDA and CDR2 SQIVND (reference sequence). J was trimmed by 1 base and V by 8 bases; bases with no gene match: 12. This CDR3 reads CASSWASGRAGAKNIQYF. The DNA of the CDR3 is TGTGCCAGTTCCTGGGCTAGCGGGAGGGCTGGGGCCAAAAACATTCAGTACTTC.

Concerning this clone itself: An end of the junction does not agree with germline; a read error may underlie this. The CDR3 loop reads CASSYLLQEAQYF. The CDR3, as DNA: TGTGCCAGCAGTTACCTCCTCCAAGAGGCCCAGTACTTC. This chain joins TRBV6-5 and TRBJ2-5; D remains unclear. This CDR3 is built from 13 residues. The germline CDR1 and CDR2 sequences are MNHEY and SVGAGI.

CDR3 loop: CASRFRDRGRDEQFF. In DNA form, the CDR3 reads TGCGCCAGCAGGTTTCGGGACAGGGGGCGGGATGAGCAGTTCTTC. The gene calls are TRBV5-1 and TRBJ2-1; 12 nucleotides line up with TRBD1. Germline V gives CDR1 SGHRS, CDR2 YFSETQ. Losses at the gene ends were 5 bases for V and 8 bases for J; bases not matched to a gene: 8. The CDR3 runs 15 residues.

The chain is built from TRBV5-4 and TRBJ1-2, with TRBD1 as a possible D gene (6 bases). CDR1 is SGHNT and CDR2 is YYREEE in the germline V gene (reference sequence). The CDR3 sequence is 13 residues long. V gave up 4 bases and J gave up 8 bases, with 15 bases separating them. CDR3 bases: TGTGCCAGCAGCGGAGGGGGAGCGAGCGGCTACACCTTC. It specifies CASSGGGASGYTF.

The chain employs TRBV7-9 and TRBJ1-2, with D hard to call. V was trimmed by 3 bases and J by 8 bases, leaving 10 bases between them. Germline V gene data show CDR1 as SEHNR and CDR2 as FQNEAQ (reference sequence). The CDR3 runs to 12 residues. The DNA of the CDR3 is TGTGCCAGCAGCTTCGGCAGGAACGGCTACACCTTC. Protein: CASSFGRNGYTF. The full variable domain, its missing parts supplied by reference TRBV7-9 and TRBJ1-2, is DTGVSQNPRHKITKRGQNVTFRCDPISEHNRLYWYRQTLGQGPEFLTYFQNEAQLEKSRLLSDRFSAERPKGSFSTLEIQRTEQGDSAMYLCASSFGRNGYTFGSGTRLTVV.

This chain connects TRBV20-1 to TRBJ2-1; no clear D gene. This CDR3 comprises 11 residues. Trimming cost V 3 bases and J 8 bases, with 8 bases left between them. Germline V CDR1 and CDR2: DFQATT, SNEGSKA (reference sequence). The CDR3 DNA sequence: TGCAGTGCTAGTCGTAAGGATGAGCAGTTCTTC. Encoded protein: CSASRKDEQFF.

The chain carries TRBV7-3 and TRBJ2-1; D perhaps matches TRBD2 (6 bases). This CDR3 spans 13 amino acids. V lost 4 bases and J 6 bases, leaving 10 bases between the germline ends. Per the germline V gene, CDR1 is SGHTA and CDR2 is FQGTGA. The CDR3 DNA is TGTGCCAGCAGCTCTCTTAGCGGCAATGAGCAGTTCTTC. Protein: CASSSLSGNEQFF.

The V and J genes are TRBV10-2 and TRBJ2-5; TRBD2 might be the D (5 bases). The V gene's germline CDR1 is WSHSY and CDR2 SAAADI. The CDR3 contains 16 residues. Trimming left V 3 bases short and J 2 bases short, with 16 bases between. In DNA, the CDR3 is TGCGCCAGCAGTGACCATATTCTAGACTATCAAGAGACCCAGTACTTC. Translating gives CASSDHILDYQETQYF.

The rearrangement uses TRBV30 and TRBJ2-5; 10 bases map to TRBD2. The germline V gene encodes CDR1 GTSNPN and CDR2 SVGIG (reference sequence). The CDR3 length is 19 residues. The V segment lost 2 bases and the J segment 5 bases; nucleotides outside the gene matches: 20. CDR3 nucleotide sequence: TGTGCCTGGAGTCGGTTATTGTCTCAACTAGCGGGATTGGGTGAGACCCAGTACTTC. It specifies CAWSRLLSQLAGLGETQYF.

The chain joins TRBV6-5 to TRBJ2-7, with D tentatively TRBD1 (6 bases). Per germline, CDR1 MNHEY and CDR2 SVGAGI. V lost 5 bases and J 11 bases, leaving 22 bases between the germline ends. The CDR3 sequence is 14 residues long. The CDR3 protein is CASSGTRGQRMEYF. DNA for the CDR3: TGTGCCAGCAGTGGCACCAGGGGCCAAAGGATGGAGTACTTC.

The chain has TRBV5-6 and TRBJ1-2; possible D gene TRBD1, 6 bases. The germline V gene encodes CDR1 SGHDT and CDR2 YYEEEE. The CDR3 is 15 residues long. With 4 bases removed from V and 4 bases from J, the gap between germline ends came to 17 bases. CDR3 in amino acids: CASSPGGQGSYGYTF. The CDR3, as DNA: TGTGCCAGCAGCCCTGGGGGGCAGGGGAGCTATGGCTACACCTTC.

J is TRBJ1-2 and V is TRBV6-1; D uncertain. The CDR3 has 15 amino acids. Germline loops: CDR1 MNHNS, CDR2 SASEGT. V dropped 0 bases and J dropped 4 bases, with 12 bases sitting between them. CDR3 sequence reads: CASSEAGVPPYGYTF. For the CDR3, the DNA is TGTGCCAGCAGTGAAGCCGGTGTTCCCCCCTATGGCTACACCTTC.

There are a few counts of this clone. V and J are TRBV6-1 and TRBJ1-2; no reliable D call. Trimming cost V 6 bases and J 3 bases, with 11 bases left between them. This CDR3 has 13 amino acids. Looked up from germline, CDR1 is MNHNS and CDR2 is SASEGT. Written as DNA, the CDR3 is TGTGCCAGCAGGCCCAACACAGACTATGGCTACACCTTC. It translates to CASRPNTDYGYTF.

This clone came up once. This chain links TRBV6-5 with TRBJ2-1; TRBD2 might be the D (5 bases). V was shortened by 0 bases and J by 5 bases, with 14 bases between the two germline ends. The CDR3 runs to 16 residues. The germline CDR1 and CDR2 sequences are MNHEY and SVGAGI. The DNA for the CDR3 is TGTGCCAGCAGTTACTCGATACGGGGAACCCACAATGAGCAGTTCTTC. Amino acids: CASSYSIRGTHNEQFF.

This sequence joins TRBV5-4 and TRBJ2-5; 7 bases align to TRBD1. CDR3 size: 15 residues. In germline, CDR1 is SGHNT, CDR2 YYREEE (reference sequence). V lost 0 bases and J lost 5; bases outside the gene matches: 7. The CDR3 DNA sequence: TGTGCCAGCAGCTTGGCTAAGGGGGCGCGGGAGACCCAGTACTTC. Translation: CASSLAKGARETQYF.

The V gene is TRBV6-1, the J gene TRBJ1-1; no clear D. Trimming cost V 3 bases and J 5 bases, with 13 bases left between them. This CDR3 has 14 residues. Germline CDR1 MNHNS, CDR2 SASEGT. The CDR3 spells CASSEGLLGTEAFF. CDR3 nucleotide sequence: TGTGCCAGCAGTGAGGGTTTACTGGGGACTGAAGCTTTCTTT.